The subject of this entry is one T cell receptor (beta chain). The antigen remains unidentified. After constant-region reverse-primer amplification, full-length variable regions underwent semi-nested PCR with Nested Universal Primer A. Each CDR3 protein is one row after TCRdb ran MiXCR on the 5' RACE reads. The table lists 62,000 or so distinct CDR3 sequences, 25% to 30% of them singletons. CD25-based Treg depletion was applied to purified naive CD4+ T cells. The CDR3 length is 12 residues. Germline V lookup: CDR1 DFQATT, CDR2 SNEGSKA (reference sequence). V was pared by 6 bases and J by 8 bases, with 16 bases between. Study-level results: In terms of TCR gene usage, tumor memory CD4+ T cells clustered together with blood and lymph node memory CD4+ cells, as well as with lymph node naive CD4+ cells.

The sequenced sample was tumor-infiltrating naive CD4+ T cells sorted from the breast tumor. Subset meaning: naive CD4+ T cells, CD4+CD45RA+CD25-. J is TRBJ1-2 and V is TRBV20-1; a possible D gene is TRBD1 (5 bases). The TCR comes from a female donor with breast cancer. CDR3 residues: CSAKTGGWGYTF. DNA of the CDR3: TGCAGTGCCAAGACGGGGGGTTGGGGCTACACCTTC.